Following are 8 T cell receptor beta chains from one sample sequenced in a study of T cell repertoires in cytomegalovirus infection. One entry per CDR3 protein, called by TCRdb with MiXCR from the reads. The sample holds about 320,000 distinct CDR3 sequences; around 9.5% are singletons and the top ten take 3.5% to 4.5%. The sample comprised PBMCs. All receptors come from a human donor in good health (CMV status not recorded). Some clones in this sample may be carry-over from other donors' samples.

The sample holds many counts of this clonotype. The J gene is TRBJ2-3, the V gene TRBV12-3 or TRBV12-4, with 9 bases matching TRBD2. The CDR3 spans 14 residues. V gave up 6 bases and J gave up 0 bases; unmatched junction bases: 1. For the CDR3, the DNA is TGTGCCAGCAGGCTAGCGGGAAGCACAGATACGCAGTATTTT. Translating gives CASRLAGSTDTQYF.

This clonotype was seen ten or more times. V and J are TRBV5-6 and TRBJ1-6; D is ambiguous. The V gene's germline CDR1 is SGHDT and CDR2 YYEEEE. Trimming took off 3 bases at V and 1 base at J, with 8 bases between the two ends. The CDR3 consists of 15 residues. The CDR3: CASSSRPSYNSPLHF. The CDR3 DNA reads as TGTGCCAGCAGCTCAAGACCGTCCTATAATTCACCCCTCCACTTT.

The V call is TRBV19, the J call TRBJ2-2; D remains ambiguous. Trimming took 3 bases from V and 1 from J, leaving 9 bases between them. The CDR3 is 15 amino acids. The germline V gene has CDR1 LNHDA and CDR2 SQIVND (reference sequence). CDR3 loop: CASSIGSLNTGELFF. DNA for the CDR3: TGTGCCAGTAGTATCGGAAGCCTGAACACCGGGGAGCTGTTTTTT.

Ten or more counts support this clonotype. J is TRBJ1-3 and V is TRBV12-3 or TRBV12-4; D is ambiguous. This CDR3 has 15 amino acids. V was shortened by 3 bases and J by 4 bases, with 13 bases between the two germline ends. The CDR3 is CASSLWEVGGNTIYF. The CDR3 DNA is TGTGCCAGCAGTTTGTGGGAGGTGGGAGGAAACACCATATATTTT.

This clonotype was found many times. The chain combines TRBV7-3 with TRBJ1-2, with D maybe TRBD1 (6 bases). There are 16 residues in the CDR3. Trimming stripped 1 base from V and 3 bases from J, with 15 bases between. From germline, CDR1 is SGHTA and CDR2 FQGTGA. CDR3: CASSLIWNREDYGYTF. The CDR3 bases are TGTGCCAGCAGCTTAATTTGGAACAGGGAGGACTATGGCTACACCTTC. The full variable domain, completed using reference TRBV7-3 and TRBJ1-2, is GAGVSQTPSNKVTEKGKYVELRCDPISGHTALYWYRQSLGQGPEFLIYFQGTGAADDSGLPNDRFFAVRPEGSVSTLKIQRTERGDSAVYLCASSLIWNREDYGYTFGSGTRLTVV.

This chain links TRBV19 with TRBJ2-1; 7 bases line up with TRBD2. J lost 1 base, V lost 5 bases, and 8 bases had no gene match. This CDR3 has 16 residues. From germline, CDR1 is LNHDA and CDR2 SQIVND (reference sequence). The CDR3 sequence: CASSPDGDYSYNEQFF. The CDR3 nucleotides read TGTGCCAGTAGTCCGGATGGGGACTATTCCTACAATGAGCAGTTCTTC.

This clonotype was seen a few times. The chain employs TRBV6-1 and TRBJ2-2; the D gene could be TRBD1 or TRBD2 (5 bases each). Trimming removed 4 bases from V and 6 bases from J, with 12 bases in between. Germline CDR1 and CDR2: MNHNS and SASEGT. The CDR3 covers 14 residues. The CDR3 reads CASSGGRGPGELFF. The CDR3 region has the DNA TGTGCCAGCAGTGGTGGCCGGGGCCCCGGGGAGCTGTTTTTT.

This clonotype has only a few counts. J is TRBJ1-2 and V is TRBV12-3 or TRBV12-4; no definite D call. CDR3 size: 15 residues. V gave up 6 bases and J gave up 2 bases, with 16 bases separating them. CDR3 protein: CASSLRTAGNYGYTF. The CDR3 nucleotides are TGTGCCAGCAGCCTTAGGACGGCCGGGAACTATGGCTACACCTTC.